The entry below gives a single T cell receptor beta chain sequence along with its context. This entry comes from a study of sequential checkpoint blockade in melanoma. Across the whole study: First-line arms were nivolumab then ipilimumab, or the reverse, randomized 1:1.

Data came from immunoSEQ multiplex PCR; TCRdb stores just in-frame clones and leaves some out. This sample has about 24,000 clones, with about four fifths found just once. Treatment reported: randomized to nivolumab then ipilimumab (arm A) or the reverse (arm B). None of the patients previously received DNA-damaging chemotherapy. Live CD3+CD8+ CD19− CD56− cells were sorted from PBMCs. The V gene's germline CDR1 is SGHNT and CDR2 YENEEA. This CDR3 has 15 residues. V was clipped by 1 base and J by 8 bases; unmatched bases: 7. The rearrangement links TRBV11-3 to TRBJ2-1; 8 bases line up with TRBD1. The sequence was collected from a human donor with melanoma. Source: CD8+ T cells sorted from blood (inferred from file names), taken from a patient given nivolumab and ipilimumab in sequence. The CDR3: CASSLGQGLADEQFF. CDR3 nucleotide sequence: TGTGCCAGCAGCTTAGGACAGGGGTTGGCCGATGAGCAGTTCTTC. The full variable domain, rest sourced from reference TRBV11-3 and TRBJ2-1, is EAGVVQSPRYKIIEKKQPVAFWCNPISGHNTLYWYLQNLGQGPELLIRYENEEAVDDSQLPKDRFSAERLKGVDSTLKIQPAELGDSAVYLCASSLGQGLADEQFFGPGTRLTVL.